These 21 T cell receptor beta chains were sequenced from one sample in a study of graft-versus-host responses after intestinal transplantation. Measured with immunoSEQ multiplex PCR; TCRdb has only the in-frame clones, and not every one. The sample has about 85,000 clones, less than 95% seen once; the top ten hold 7% to 8.5%. No antigens are known for them. Here the sequenced sample was unstimulated CD8+ T cells sorted from spleen or lymph node cells, taken before transplant. These receptors all stem from a human donor who was the organ donor for an intestinal transplant.

This clone has just one count. CDR3 loop: CSVEPLQGSFNDQYF. In nucleotides, the CDR3 is TGCAGCGTTGAGCCGTTACAGGGTAGCTTTAATGACCAGTACTTC. The chain carries TRBV29-1 and TRBJ2-5, with TRBD1 as a possible D gene (6 bases). From germline, CDR1 is SQVTM and CDR2 ANQGSEA. The V gene lost 3 bases and the J gene lost 10 bases, with 24 bases spanning the gap. This CDR3 region has 15 residues.

This chain uses TRBV19 with TRBJ1-5, with D unresolved. The V gene lost 3 bases and the J gene lost 7 bases, with 13 bases spanning the gap. The CDR3 length is 14 residues. Germline CDR1 and CDR2: LNHDA and SQIVND (reference sequence). This CDR3 is CASSISQAGQPQHF. The CDR3 nucleotides read TGTGCCAGTAGTATTAGCCAGGCTGGGCAGCCCCAGCATTTT.

In its sample, this clone was seen once. The rearrangement links TRBV19 to TRBJ2-2; D is undetermined. Per germline, CDR1 LNHDA and CDR2 SQIVND (reference sequence). The CDR3 length is 14 residues. Trimming left V 3 bases short and J 5 bases short, with 10 bases between. CDR3 sequence (DNA): TGTGCCAGTAGTATCAACTCATTGACCGGGGAGCTGTTTTTT. Translated: CASSINSLTGELFF.

The rearrangement joins TRBV19 to TRBJ1-2; no definite D call. This CDR3 comprises 13 residues. CDR1 and CDR2 from the germline V gene are LNHDA and SQIVND (reference sequence). Trimming removed 4 bases at V and 8 bases at J, with 14 bases between. The CDR3 nucleotides read TGTGCCAGTAGTACGGCCCTGACGGGAGGCTACACCTTC. This encodes CASSTALTGGYTF.

Here the CDR3 reads CASSGQSGYPYEQYF. For the CDR3, the DNA is TGTGCCAGCAGTGGCCAGTCGGGGTACCCCTACGAGCAGTACTTC. V is TRBV6-5 and J is TRBJ2-7; TRBD2 might be the D (5 bases). Trimming pared 5 bases from V and 2 bases from J, leaving 16 bases between. The CDR3 runs 15 residues. CDR1 and CDR2 (germline): MNHEY, SVGAGI.

The V and J genes are TRBV4-2 and TRBJ1-1, with a tentative D call TRBD1 (6 bases). Germline V gene lookup returns CDR1 LGHNA and CDR2 YNFKEQ. CDR3 length: 16 amino acids. Trimming pared 4 bases from V and 4 bases from J, leaving 19 bases between. CDR3 coding DNA: TGTGCCAGCAGCCTTGGTTTGGGGGGCGCGCCCACTGAAGCTTTCTTT. This translates into CASSLGLGGAPTEAFF.

The V and J genes are TRBV7-3 and TRBJ2-3; D gene ambiguous. Germline-derived CDR1 and CDR2 are SGHTA and FQGTGA. V lost 5 bases and J lost 6, with 18 bases in between. The CDR3 spans 15 residues. The CDR3, as DNA: TGTGCCAGCAGCCCTGATAGCACCGCTGGGGATACGCAGTATTTT. Protein product: CASSPDSTAGDTQYF.

The chain has TRBV29-1 and TRBJ1-2; 10 positions match TRBD1. With 3 bases clipped from V and 2 bases from J, the junction kept 15 bases outside the gene matches. This CDR3 has 18 residues. In germline, CDR1 is SQVTM, CDR2 ANQGSEA. This CDR3 reads CSVDSTSDRGHKNYGYTF. CDR3 DNA: TGCAGCGTTGACTCAACAAGTGACAGGGGGCACAAGAACTATGGCTACACCTTC.

The chain couples TRBV9 to TRBJ2-7; 7 bases agree with TRBD1. Germline CDR1 reads SGDLS; CDR2 reads YYNGEE. Losses at the gene ends were 0 bases for V and 2 bases for J; bases not matched to a gene: 2. The CDR3 contains 14 residues. The CDR3 spells CASSVGQGPYEQYF. The CDR3 DNA reads TGTGCCAGCAGCGTAGGACAGGGCCCCTACGAGCAGTACTTC.

The chain recombines TRBV9 with TRBJ1-2; TRBD1 matches 9 bases. Germline V gives CDR1 SGDLS, CDR2 YYNGEE. V shed 2 bases and J 6 bases; nucleotides not matched to a gene: 5. CDR3 length: 14 amino acids. The CDR3 DNA is TGTGCCAGCAGCGTTTCCGGGACAGGGCATGGCTACACCTTC. Encoded protein: CASSVSGTGHGYTF.

The V call is TRBV5-1, the J call TRBJ2-7; D possibly matches TRBD1 or TRBD2 (5 bases each). Trimming stripped 4 bases from V and 0 bases from J, with 11 bases between. Germline V gene lookup returns CDR1 SGHRS and CDR2 YFSETQ. The CDR3 sequence is 14 residues long. The CDR3 spells CASSPAGSSYEQYF. As DNA, the CDR3 is TGCGCCAGCAGCCCCGCAGGGAGCTCCTACGAGCAGTACTTC.

CDR3 amino acids: CAWSLPSGGWNEQFF. Written as DNA, the CDR3 is TGTGCCTGGAGCCTCCCCAGCGGGGGGTGGAATGAGCAGTTCTTC. V usage is TRBV30 and J usage is TRBJ2-1, with 9 bases lining up with TRBD2. V dropped 3 bases and J dropped 7; count of bases not matched to a gene: 10. This CDR3 has 15 residues. Germline CDR1 reads GTSNPN; CDR2 reads SVGIG (reference sequence).

The chain couples TRBV19 to TRBJ1-6, with D possibly being TRBD1 (5 bases). Trimming pared 1 base from V and 8 bases from J, leaving 12 bases between. The CDR3 contains 15 residues. CDR1 and CDR2 (germline): LNHDA, SQIVND (reference sequence). CDR3 loop: CASSIGQGLDSPLHF. In nucleotides, the CDR3 is TGTGCCAGTAGTATAGGGCAGGGACTGGATTCACCCCTCCACTTT.

The rearrangement joins TRBV9 to TRBJ1-1; the D is unclear. V lost 4 bases to trimming and J lost 3 bases, with 13 bases between them. The CDR3 runs 14 residues. Per the germline V gene, CDR1 is SGDLS and CDR2 is YYNGEE. The CDR3 DNA reads TGTGCCAGCAGCCCCCTGCCGTCGGACACTGAAGCTTTCTTT. Translated, it gives CASSPLPSDTEAFF. The whole variable domain, filled in from reference TRBV9 and TRBJ1-1, reads DSGVTQTPKHLITATGQRVTLRCSPRSGDLSVYWYQQSLDQGLQFLIQYYNGEERAKGNILERFSAQQFPDLHSELNLSSLELGDSALYFCASSPLPSDTEAFFGQGTRLTVV.

The chain employs TRBV27 and TRBJ1-2; 7 bases map to TRBD1. The CDR3 totals 15 residues. J was trimmed by 7 bases and V by 4 bases; bases with no gene match: 12. The germline V gene encodes CDR1 MNHEY and CDR2 SMNVEV (reference sequence). The CDR3 spells CASSSRQGLRLGYTF. Written as DNA, the CDR3 is TGTGCCAGCAGTTCCCGACAGGGTCTCCGTCTTGGCTACACCTTC.

This rearrangement joins TRBV4-1 to TRBJ2-7; 9 bases agree with TRBD2. This CDR3 has 14 amino acids. Germline CDR1 reads MGHRA; CDR2 reads YSYEKL. V shed 4 bases, J shed 2 bases, and the junction held 3 bases outside the gene matches. The CDR3 here is CASSRGGGAYEQYF. CDR3 coding DNA: TGCGCCAGCAGCCGGGGCGGGGGGGCCTACGAGCAGTACTTC.

The rearrangement links TRBV11-2 to TRBJ2-7; TRBD1 matches 7 bases. V was pared by 5 bases and J by 4 bases, with 11 bases of the junction left unmatched. CDR3 size: 15 residues. In germline, CDR1 is SGHAT, CDR2 FQNNGV. The CDR3 nucleotides read TGTGCCAGCAGCAACACAGGGGCCCTACCTTACGAGCAGTACTTC. Translation: CASSNTGALPYEQYF.

As regards this clone: The junction differs from germline at one of its ends, possibly a read error. The chain has TRBV5-1 and TRBJ2-5; TRBD2 matches 9 bases. CDR1 SGHRS and CDR2 YFSETQ come from the germline V gene. The CDR3 runs 16 residues. CDR3 sequence: CASSLAMAGGQGTQYF. For the CDR3, the DNA is TGCGCCAGCAGCTTGGCCATGGCGGGAGGGCAAGGGACCCAGTACTTC.

The V and J genes are TRBV4-1 and TRBJ1-2; the match to TRBD1 covers 7 bases. V lost 0 bases and J lost 5; bases outside the gene matches: 12. The CDR3 length is 17 residues. Germline V gene data show CDR1 as MGHRA and CDR2 as YSYEKL. CDR3 DNA sequence: TGCGCCAGCAGCCAAGATCTTTACCTAGGGACAGCGTATGGCTACACCTTC. This gives the protein CASSQDLYLGTAYGYTF.

The chain carries TRBV9 and TRBJ1-1, with D possibly being TRBD1 (6 bases). Per germline, CDR1 SGDLS and CDR2 YYNGEE. V was trimmed by 3 bases and J by 3 bases, leaving 9 bases between them. This CDR3 is 13 amino acids long. This chain's CDR3 is CASSGGQYTEAFF. The CDR3, as DNA: TGTGCCAGCAGCGGAGGACAGTACACTGAAGCTTTCTTT.

This clone was detected only once. V is TRBV5-1 and J is TRBJ2-7, with D perhaps matching TRBD1 (7 bases). The length of the CDR3 is 16 residues. Germline V CDR1 and CDR2: SGHRS, YFSETQ. Trimming left V 4 bases short and J 0 bases short, with 17 bases between. CDR3 sequence reads: CASSQGGRISSYEQYF. The DNA for the CDR3 is TGCGCCAGCAGCCAGGGGGGACGGATCAGCTCCTACGAGCAGTACTTC.